The rows below give T cell receptor beta chains drawn from one sample of a study of type 1 regulatory T cells. Their cognate antigens are unknown. MiXCR, run by TCRdb on the reads, gives a single entry per CDR3 protein. The sample has tens of thousands of distinct CDR3 sequences, around 70% seen once; the top ten hold roughly 13%. The sequencing sample was made of cultured T cells, either the whole culture or a sorted T cell fraction (not recorded which). The receptor set was obtained from a human donor in good health. CDR3s include the opening cysteine and the closing phenylalanine or tryptophan. Fields, in order: CDR3 length, J gene, D gene, V gene, clone size, CDR3 protein, CDR3 DNA. The D gene is left open where the match is weak. Only part of the rows carry a size: once, few, many, or a class if the clone is expanded.

len: 16; j_gene: TRBJ2-7; d_gene: TRBD2; v_gene: TRBV7-2; abundance: once; CDR3aa: CASSLVGGGSSYEQYF; CDR3nt: TGTGCCAGCAGCTTAGTCGGGGGGGGGTCCTCCTACGAGCAGTACTTC
len: 14; j_gene: TRBJ2-1; d_gene: -; v_gene: TRBV29-1; abundance: few; CDR3aa: CSVLRGGNYNEQFF; CDR3nt: TGCAGCGTCCTTAGGGGGGGGAATTACAATGAGCAGTTCTTC
len: 13; j_gene: TRBJ1-2; d_gene: -; v_gene: TRBV6-6; abundance: -; CDR3aa: CASSQVQGFGYTF; CDR3nt: TGTGCCAGCAGCCAAGTACAGGGTTTTGGCTACACCTTC
len: 17; j_gene: TRBJ2-5; d_gene: TRBD2; v_gene: TRBV7-9; abundance: -; CDR3aa: CASSPPWASGVRETQYF; CDR3nt: TGTGCCAGCAGCCCTCCGTGGGCTAGCGGAGTTAGGGAGACCCAGTACTTC
len: 16; j_gene: TRBJ2-1; d_gene: -; v_gene: TRBV18; abundance: -; CDR3aa: CASSPQRSWGANEQFF; CDR3nt: TGTGCCAGCTCACCCCAGCGGAGCTGGGGGGCCAATGAGCAGTTCTTC
len: 16; j_gene: TRBJ1-1; d_gene: TRBD1; v_gene: TRBV4-3; abundance: medium-sized; CDR3aa: CASSQSAGQGVSEAFF; CDR3nt: TGCGCCAGCAGCCAGTCTGCAGGACAGGGGGTGTCTGAAGCTTTCTTT
len: 14; j_gene: TRBJ1-1; d_gene: TRBD1; v_gene: TRBV12-3/TRBV12-4; abundance: few; CDR3aa: CASRPTGANTEAFF; CDR3nt: TGTGCCAGCAGACCGACAGGGGCGAACACTGAAGCTTTCTTT
len: 16; j_gene: TRBJ2-1; d_gene: TRBD2; v_gene: TRBV4-3; abundance: -; CDR3aa: CASSQELAGLYNEQFF; CDR3nt: TGCGCCAGCAGCCAAGAACTAGCGGGGTTATACAATGAGCAGTTCTTC
len: 18; j_gene: TRBJ1-5; d_gene: -; v_gene: TRBV3-1; abundance: -; CDR3aa: CASSRGLAGPYSNQPQHF; CDR3nt: TGTGCCAGCAGCCGTGGTCTGGCAGGGCCCTATAGCAATCAGCCCCAGCATTTT
len: 12; j_gene: TRBJ1-3; d_gene: -; v_gene: TRBV12-3/TRBV12-4; abundance: -; CDR3aa: CASSLRFNTIYF; CDR3nt: TGTGCCAGCAGTTTACGGTTTAACACCATATATTTT
len: 12; j_gene: TRBJ1-4; d_gene: -; v_gene: TRBV30; abundance: -; CDR3aa: CAWTRLNEKLFF; CDR3nt: TGTGCCTGGACCAGGTTAAATGAAAAACTGTTTTTT
len: 13; j_gene: TRBJ2-1; d_gene: -; v_gene: TRBV20-1; abundance: -; CDR3aa: CSASGSGHNEQFF; CDR3nt: TGCAGTGCTAGCGGGAGTGGGCACAATGAGCAGTTCTTC
len: 12; j_gene: TRBJ2-2; d_gene: -; v_gene: TRBV5-1; abundance: -; CDR3aa: CASSFNTGELFF; CDR3nt: TGCGCCAGCAGCTTCAACACCGGGGAGCTGTTTTTT
len: 15; j_gene: TRBJ2-3; d_gene: TRBD2; v_gene: TRBV30; abundance: -; CDR3aa: CAWSVGSGGSDTQYF; CDR3nt: TGTGCCTGGAGTGTGGGAAGCGGGGGGTCAGATACGCAGTATTTT
len: 15; j_gene: TRBJ2-3; d_gene: -; v_gene: TRBV27; abundance: -; CDR3aa: CASSLFLRGTDTQYF; CDR3nt: TGTGCCAGCAGTTTATTTCTCCGGGGCACAGATACGCAGTATTTT
len: 15; j_gene: TRBJ2-1; d_gene: -; v_gene: TRBV6-1; abundance: -; CDR3aa: CASWARTGWSNEQFF; CDR3nt: TGTGCCAGCTGGGCCAGAACAGGGTGGTCCAATGAGCAGTTCTTC
len: 17; j_gene: TRBJ2-5; d_gene: TRBD1; v_gene: TRBV6-6; abundance: -; CDR3aa: CASSKGAGTGFLETQYF; CDR3nt: TGTGCCAGCAGCAAAGGGGCCGGGACAGGGTTTCTGGAGACCCAGTACTTC
len: 16; j_gene: TRBJ2-1; d_gene: TRBD2; v_gene: TRBV20-1; abundance: -; CDR3aa: CSARGERGGFYNEQFF; CDR3nt: TGCAGTGCTAGAGGCGAGCGGGGGGGGTTCTACAATGAGCAGTTCTTC
len: 12; j_gene: TRBJ1-3; d_gene: -; v_gene: TRBV6-6; abundance: -; CDR3aa: CASTGVENTIYF; CDR3nt: TGTGCCAGCACCGGGGTAGAAAACACCATATATTTT
len: 15; j_gene: TRBJ2-5; d_gene: -; v_gene: TRBV12-3/TRBV12-4; abundance: -; CDR3aa: CASSTAGGQGKTQYF; CDR3nt: TGTGCCAGCAGTACAGCGGGGGGACAGGGGAAGACCCAGTACTTC
len: 13; j_gene: TRBJ2-4; d_gene: -; v_gene: TRBV20-1; abundance: -; CDR3aa: CNARDRAKNIQYF; CDR3nt: TGCAATGCTAGAGACAGGGCCAAAAACATTCAGTACTTC
len: 17; j_gene: TRBJ2-1; d_gene: TRBD2; v_gene: TRBV18; abundance: -; CDR3aa: CASSPPSRRGGFDEQFF; CDR3nt: TGTGCCAGCTCACCACCGAGCCGCCGGGGGGGTTTCGATGAGCAGTTCTTC
len: 18; j_gene: TRBJ2-1; d_gene: -; v_gene: TRBV7-2; abundance: few; CDR3aa: CASSLRAGGREHANEQFF; CDR3nt: TGTGCCAGCAGCTTACGGGCTGGGGGCAGGGAGCATGCGAATGAGCAGTTCTTC
len: 15; j_gene: TRBJ2-1; d_gene: -; v_gene: TRBV5-1; abundance: once; CDR3aa: CASSLTLGPYNEQFF; CDR3nt: TGCGCCAGCAGCCTGACCCTAGGGCCCTACAATGAGCAGTTCTTC
len: 14; j_gene: TRBJ2-7; d_gene: -; v_gene: TRBV6-5; abundance: -; CDR3aa: CASSYSGLPHEQYF; CDR3nt: TGTGCCAGCAGTTACTCCGGCCTCCCCCACGAGCAGTACTTC
len: 13; j_gene: TRBJ1-2; d_gene: -; v_gene: TRBV5-1; abundance: -; CDR3aa: CASNLEGNYGYTF; CDR3nt: TGCGCCAGCAACTTGGAGGGGAACTATGGCTACACCTTC
len: 17; j_gene: TRBJ2-1; d_gene: TRBD2; v_gene: TRBV9; abundance: -; CDR3aa: CASSAIPLAGGYNEQFF; CDR3nt: TGTGCCAGCAGCGCCATTCCACTAGCGGGGGGATACAATGAGCAGTTCTTC